These T cell receptor beta chains were read from a single sample in a study of T cell repertoires in ileal Crohn's disease. Profiling relied on immunoSEQ multiplex PCR, and the TCRdb table lists in-frame clones only, not all of them. The sample gives 30,000 to 35,000 clones, around 77% of which show up once; roughly 19% is in the top ten. The specimen sequenced was ileal tissue. Source of these receptors: an adult with Crohn's disease. Each CDR3 is given with its conserved first and last residue. The D gene is left open where the match is weak. The size field is filled for only some rows; it gives once, few, many or a size class.

D: NA
size: NA
V: TRBV18
J: TRBJ1-3
DNA: TGTGCCAGCTCAGAATCGGGGAAATTTTCTGGAAACACCATATATTTT
CDR3: CASSESGKFSGNTIYF

D: NA
size: NA
V: TRBV14
J: TRBJ2-1
DNA: TGTGCCAGCAGCCAAGATCGGGGTAGTGAGCAGTTCTTC
CDR3: CASSQDRGSEQFF

D: TRBD2
size: NA
V: TRBV5-4
J: TRBJ2-1
DNA: TGTGCCAGCAGCTTGACTAGCGGGAGGAATGAGCAGTTCTTC
CDR3: CASSLTSGRNEQFF

D: TRBD1
size: NA
V: TRBV7-2
J: TRBJ1-2
DNA: TGTGCCAGCAGCCCGGACAGGGCCTATGGCTACACCTTC
CDR3: CASSPDRAYGYTF

D: TRBD2
size: NA
V: TRBV7-6
J: TRBJ2-1
DNA: TGTGCCAGCAGCTTAGGGTGGAGTCGGACTAGCGGGAGGGCTGAGCAGTTCTTC
CDR3: CASSLGWSRTSGRAEQFF

D: NA
size: NA
V: TRBV9
J: TRBJ2-5
DNA: TGTGCCAGCAGCGTAGGGGTTAGCCTGGAGACCCAGTACTTC
CDR3: CASSVGVSLETQYF

D: NA
size: NA
V: TRBV9
J: TRBJ1-1
DNA: TGTGCCAGCAGCCCGCGGCAGGGCCTGAACACTGAAGCTTTCTTT
CDR3: CASSPRQGLNTEAFF

D: NA
size: NA
V: TRBV7-2
J: TRBJ2-5
DNA: TGTGCCAGCAGCGACTCGGGAGAGACCCAGTACTTC
CDR3: CASSDSGETQYF

D: NA
size: NA
V: TRBV6-5
J: TRBJ1-2
DNA: TGTGCCACCCGAAGGGGTTACGGCTATGGCTACACCTTC
CDR3: CATRRGYGYGYTF

D: NA
size: NA
V: TRBV5-5
J: TRBJ2-7
DNA: TGTGCCAGCAGCCATGCCTTAACAGCAAGCTCCTACGAGCAGTACTTC
CDR3: CASSHALTASSYEQYF

D: TRBD2
size: NA
V: TRBV4-3
J: TRBJ2-7
DNA: TGCGCCAGCAGCCAAGATTGGACTAGCGGGGGGTTTTTGTACGAGCAGTACTTC
CDR3: CASSQDWTSGGFLYEQYF

D: NA
size: NA
V: TRBV5-1
J: TRBJ2-1
DNA: TGCGCCAGCAGCTTACCGACTCCTTACAATGAGCAGTTCTTC
CDR3: CASSLPTPYNEQFF

D: TRBD1
size: NA
V: TRBV7-9
J: TRBJ2-1
DNA: TGTGCCAGCAGCTTCTGGACAGGGGGCTCCTACAATGAGCAGTTCTTC
CDR3: CASSFWTGGSYNEQFF

D: NA
size: NA
V: TRBV11-3
J: TRBJ2-1
DNA: TGTGCCAGCAGCTCGTGGAGGGGTGGTGAGCAGTTCTTC
CDR3: CASSSWRGGEQFF

D: TRBD1
size: NA
V: TRBV2
J: TRBJ2-7
DNA: TGTGCCAGCCTCCGGGACAGGGGCAACGAGCAGTACTTC
CDR3: CASLRDRGNEQYF

D: TRBD2
size: NA
V: TRBV6-1
J: TRBJ2-1
DNA: TGTGCCAGCACCCGAGGACTAGCGGGGTACAATGAGCAGTTCTTC
CDR3: CASTRGLAGYNEQFF

D: TRBD2
size: NA
V: TRBV6-1
J: TRBJ2-7
DNA: TGTGCCAGCAGTGATAGGGCGGGAGCGAGCTACGAGCAGTACTTC
CDR3: CASSDRAGASYEQYF

D: TRBD1
size: NA
V: TRBV6-5
J: TRBJ1-3
DNA: TGTGCCAGCAGTTTGGGACAGTTCCTCTCTGGAAACACCATATATTTT
CDR3: CASSLGQFLSGNTIYF

D: TRBD2
size: NA
V: TRBV7-2
J: TRBJ2-7
DNA: TGTGCCAGCAGCGGGGGGACTAGCGGGAACTACGAGCAGTACTTC
CDR3: CASSGGTSGNYEQYF

D: NA
size: few
V: TRBV5-1
J: TRBJ1-2
DNA: TGCGCCAGCAGTTCCGCGGGGGAGCGAGGCTACACCTTC
CDR3: CASSSAGERGYTF

D: TRBD1
size: NA
V: TRBV18
J: TRBJ1-4
DNA: TGTGCCAGCTCACCACGGGAAGCGGGACAGGCCAATGAAAAACTGTTTTTT
CDR3: CASSPREAGQANEKLFF

D: TRBD1
size: NA
V: TRBV6-6
J: TRBJ1-2
DNA: TGTGCCAGCAGTTACTCTAGTGCAGGGGGCTACTATGGCTACACCTTC
CDR3: CASSYSSAGGYYGYTF

D: NA
size: NA
V: TRBV2
J: TRBJ1-5
DNA: TGTGCCAGCAGTGAGGGGGGGCGGGCCCAGCATTTT
CDR3: CASSEGGRAQHF

D: NA
size: once
V: TRBV6-1
J: TRBJ1-5
DNA: TGTGCCAGCACCAACCCTACTCAGCCCCAGCATTTT
CDR3: CASTNPTQPQHF

D: TRBD1
size: NA
V: TRBV18
J: TRBJ1-2
DNA: TGTGCCAGCTTTTTGGACAGGGCGGAGTATGGTGGCTACACCTTC
CDR3: CASFLDRAEYGGYTF

D: TRBD2
size: NA
V: TRBV7-2
J: TRBJ2-1
DNA: TGTGCCAGCAGCTTAGGCGGGCGGGGGTTGAGTGAGCAGTTCTTC
CDR3: CASSLGGRGLSEQFF

D: TRBD1
size: few
V: TRBV6-4
J: TRBJ1-2
DNA: TGTGCCAGCAGTTCAGAACAGGGGCATGTCTATGGCTACACCTTC
CDR3: CASSSEQGHVYGYTF

D: TRBD1
size: NA
V: TRBV7-9
J: TRBJ2-7
DNA: TGTGCCAGCAGCTTATCGGAATGGGGACAGATCTACGAGCAGTACTTC
CDR3: CASSLSEWGQIYEQYF

D: NA
size: NA
V: TRBV19
J: TRBJ2-5
DNA: TGTGCCAGTAAGGGACTGGCGTCTGGGGAGACCCAGTACTTC
CDR3: CASKGLASGETQYF

D: TRBD1
size: NA
V: TRBV2
J: TRBJ2-7
DNA: TGTGCCAGCATTCCGGGACAGGGGGGACGTGAGCAGTACTTC
CDR3: CASIPGQGGREQYF

D: NA
size: NA
V: TRBV19
J: TRBJ1-5
DNA: TGTGCCAGTAGTCCTAGAAGGGGTCAGCCCCAGCATTTT
CDR3: CASSPRRGQPQHF